This T cell receptor beta chain was observed in a study of blood T cell repertoires in COVID-19 (dated by TCRdb to the early 2020s). Regarding the research as a whole: Samples covering the acute and convalescent phases of COVID-19 were provided by collaborators in the United States, Italy and Spain. The prospective study material was composed of cDNA or gDNA derived from T cells, B-cell-depleted T cells, or PBMCs. Deeply sampled blood TCRbeta repertoires from subjects exposed to, actively infected with, or recovered from COVID-19 were included in the dataset. The repertoires were made available in a free public database intended to serve as a resource for research on the immune response to SARS-CoV-2. The samples were drawn from the first 160 participants of the ongoing ImmuneRACE study and from roughly 1,300 subjects provided by 6 global collaborators. A de-identified subject ID, COVID-19 status, age in years and sex were almost always included in the sample metadata. Where available, HLA class I and class II types were taken from metadata supplied by the sample provider and were not determined by assay-based typing. Findings and caveats that apply to the study as a whole: How much clinical and demographic metadata was included differed by source and by participant, and the metadata was provided uncurated.

TCRbeta CDR3 regions were amplified from genomic DNA by means of the immunoSEQ Assay, a bias-controlled multiplex PCR. The paper's processing steps were these. The number of nucleated cells in each sample was estimated by amplification of reference gene primers within the assay. To quantify the absolute abundance of each unique TCRbeta CDR3 rearrangement, sequence reads were collapsed and filtered. Productive Simpson clonality was computed per sample as the square root of Simpson's diversity index over productive rearrangements. TCRdb retrieved this table from immuneACCESS and kept in-frame rearrangements only. Not all clones are present; in checked studies, unresolved V genes account for under half, and no reason is known for the remainder. Clone size and the V and J calls come from that table; the DNA yielded D and trimming. This sample holds almost 400,000 clones; roughly 90% were observed only once. Clones ranked in the top ten supply 1.7% of the sample.

The CDR3 goes from the cysteine to the phenylalanine over 15 residues. The DNA shown is the 45-base CDR3, in frame from base 1. V trim: 1 base; J trim: 5 bases; unmatched bases: 5. Looking up the germline V gene (reference sequence) yields CDR1 MNHEY and CDR2 SMNVEV. Concerning this clone: This receptor's antigen is unknown. No base-level quality is on record; no much larger clone is a single base apart.

Participants in the prospective study were aged roughly 18 to 100 years, lived in under 30 United States geographic areas, and enrolled through a virtual design. To assign participants to cohorts, the prospective study relied on clinical history that participants themselves reported in a screening survey and a study questionnaire. Recovered participants in ImmuneRACE Cohort 3 were defined as having two consecutive negative NP/OP PCR tests, clearance from a healthcare professional, or resolution of symptoms. In the prospective study, whole blood, serum and a nasopharyngeal or oropharyngeal swab were collected from each participant by mobile phlebotomists. Additional blood draws and questionnaires over an approximately two-month period could optionally be provided by prospective study participants. Blood samples from the prospective study were shipped frozen or at room temperature prior to DNA extraction.

The sample comprised PBMCs or T cells enriched from blood (not recorded which). Recombination joined TRBV27 with TRBJ2-3; 8 central bases correspond to TRBD2. This receptor was identified in a woman aged 25 to 39 who had recovered from COVID-19. The DNA sequence follows: TGTGCCAGCAGTTTATACGGGGGGGCCGGAGATACGCAGTATTTT. Translated, this is CASSLYGGAGDTQYF.